This TCR beta chain appears in the sequencing data of a study of blood T cell repertoires in COVID-19. On the study more broadly: PBMCs, B-cell-depleted T cells, or T cells provided the cDNA or gDNA that made up the material.

Data came from immunoSEQ multiplex PCR; TCRdb stores just in-frame clones and leaves some out. The sample contains approximately 440,000 clones, around 91% of which appear only once. Cohort 3 recovered donors had two negative PCRs, clearance, or symptom resolution. Per germline, CDR1 LNHDA and CDR2 SQIVND (reference sequence). Trimming pared 3 bases from V and 8 bases from J, leaving 16 bases between. This CDR3 comprises 14 residues. The source material was PBMCs or T cells enriched from blood (not recorded which). This receptor was taken from a young man who had recovered from COVID-19. The chain uses TRBV19 and TRBJ1-2; no clear D gene. In DNA, the CDR3 is TGTGCCAGTAGTATTTACGACTCCAAAACCGGCTACACCTTC. Translated, it gives CASSIYDSKTGYTF.